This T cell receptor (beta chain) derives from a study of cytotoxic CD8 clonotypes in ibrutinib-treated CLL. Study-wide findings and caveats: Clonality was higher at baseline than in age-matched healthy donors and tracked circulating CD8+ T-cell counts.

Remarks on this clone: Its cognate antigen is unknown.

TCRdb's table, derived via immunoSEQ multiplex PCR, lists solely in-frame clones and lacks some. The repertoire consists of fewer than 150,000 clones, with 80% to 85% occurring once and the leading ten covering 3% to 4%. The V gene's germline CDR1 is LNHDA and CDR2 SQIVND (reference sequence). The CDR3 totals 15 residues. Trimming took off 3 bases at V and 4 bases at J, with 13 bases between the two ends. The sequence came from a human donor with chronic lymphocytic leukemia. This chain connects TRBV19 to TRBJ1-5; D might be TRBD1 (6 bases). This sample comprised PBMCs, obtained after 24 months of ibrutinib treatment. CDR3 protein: CASSIRGRWNQPQHF. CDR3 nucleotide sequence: TGTGCCAGTAGTATCAGGGGTAGGTGGAATCAGCCCCAGCATTTT.